A single sample is the source of the 18 T cell receptor beta chains below, sequenced in a study of blood T cell repertoires in COVID-19. Profiled with immunoSEQ multiplex PCR; TCRdb holds only in-frame clones, not every one. The table records roughly 32,000 clones, roughly 88% of them present only once. Sequenced material: peripheral blood. The receptors originated from a man between 70 and 80 years old with active or convalescent COVID-19.

V gene TRBV13 combines with J gene TRBJ1-2; 7 nucleotides agree with TRBD1. After removal of 4 bases from V and 4 bases from J, the junction contained 15 bases not matched to a gene. Germline CDR1 PRHDT, CDR2 FYEKMQ (reference sequence). The CDR3 is 17 residues long. The CDR3 sequence: CASSSRQGSIGGYGYTF. CDR3 sequence (DNA): TGTGCCAGCAGCTCCCGACAGGGTAGTATCGGCGGCTATGGCTACACCTTC.

V usage is TRBV24-1 and J usage is TRBJ2-1, with 13 positions matching TRBD2. Germline loops: CDR1 KGHDR, CDR2 SFDVKD. J gave up 7 bases and V 3 bases, and 8 bases lay outside the gene matches. There are 17 residues in the CDR3. The CDR3 region has the DNA TGTGCCACCAGTGATGGAACTAGCGGGAGGGCTAAGAATGAGCAGTTCTTC. It specifies CATSDGTSGRAKNEQFF.

This clone was found once. V is TRBV29-1 and J is TRBJ1-1; D may be TRBD1 (5 bases). CDR1 and CDR2 (germline): SQVTM, ANQGSEA. The CDR3 is 13 residues long. The V and J ends lost 4 bases and 1 base respectively, with 10 bases between them. In DNA form, the CDR3 reads TGCAGCGTTGTACGGCAGGGGAACACTGAAGCTTTCTTT. It encodes CSVVRQGNTEAFF.

The J gene is TRBJ1-1, the V gene TRBV12-3 or TRBV12-4, with a tentative D call TRBD1 (6 bases). The V and J ends lost 0 bases and 11 bases respectively, with 13 bases between them. This CDR3 comprises 13 residues. The CDR3 protein is CASSLAGTPWAFF. In nucleotides, the CDR3 is TGTGCCAGCAGTTTAGCGGGGACACCGTGGGCTTTCTTT.

The chain recombines TRBV18 with TRBJ1-4, with TRBD1 matching over 7 bases. The CDR3 has 15 residues. Germline trimming cut 2 bases from V and 7 bases from J; bases unmatched to any gene: 7. Germline CDR1 is KGHSH and CDR2 is LQKENI. The CDR3 nucleotides read TGTGCCAGCTCACCAGACAGGGTTCCTAGTGAAAAACTGTTTTTT. Its protein is CASSPDRVPSEKLFF.

This clone was observed a single time. The chain carries TRBV18 and TRBJ1-2; 9 bases line up with TRBD1. The CDR3 totals 15 residues. The V gene end was trimmed by 2 bases and the J gene end by 4 bases; junction bases not matched to a gene: 5. Germline CDR1 is KGHSH and CDR2 is LQKENI. The CDR3 protein is CASSPTGGEGYGYTF. The CDR3 DNA reads as TGTGCCAGCTCACCAACAGGGGGCGAGGGCTATGGCTACACCTTC.

The V gene is TRBV19, the J gene TRBJ1-1; D remains ambiguous. The CDR3 runs 16 residues. The V end lost 1 base, the J end lost 1 base, and 13 bases lay between the germline ends. Germline CDR1 is LNHDA and CDR2 is SQIVND (reference sequence). The DNA of the CDR3 is TGTGCCAGTAGTATAGGGTCCATAACCGGGAACACTGAAGCTTTCTTT. Translating it yields CASSIGSITGNTEAFF.

This clone was observed a single time. This chain connects TRBV5-1 to TRBJ1-2; no clear D gene. The CDR3 sequence is 14 residues long. V lost 0 bases and J 4 bases, leaving 10 bases between the germline ends. Per germline, CDR1 SGHRS and CDR2 YFSETQ. The CDR3 spells CASSLDPGGYGYTF. In DNA, the CDR3 is TGCGCCAGCAGCTTGGATCCGGGTGGCTATGGCTACACCTTC.

The V and J genes are TRBV5-1 and TRBJ2-7, with 7 nucleotides matching TRBD1. Germline CDR1 SGHRS, CDR2 YFSETQ. Trimming took 4 bases from V and 0 from J; bases not matched to a gene: 19. The CDR3 loop spans 19 amino acids. CDR3 in amino acids: CASSANPGQLSLRSYEQYF. The CDR3 region has the DNA TGCGCCAGCAGCGCGAACCCGGGACAGCTATCCTTGCGCTCCTACGAGCAGTACTTC.

The chain employs TRBV18 and TRBJ2-6, with D possibly being TRBD2 (6 bases). V lost 2 bases, J lost 0 bases, and 11 bases lay in between. This CDR3 region has 17 residues. Germline V gene lookup returns CDR1 KGHSH and CDR2 LQKENI. DNA for the CDR3: TGTGCCAGCTCACCAATAGCGGACCCCTCTGGGGCCAACGTCCTGACTTTC. Encoded protein: CASSPIADPSGANVLTF.

CDR3 region: CASSYSPAGTEAFF. The CDR3 DNA reads as TGTGCCAGCAGTTACTCGCCAGCAGGCACTGAAGCTTTCTTT. The chain carries TRBV6-5 and TRBJ1-1; D not certain. CDR1 and CDR2 (germline): MNHEY, SVGAGI. V was trimmed by 0 bases and J by 4 bases, leaving 9 bases between them. This CDR3 region has 14 residues.

The chain has TRBV29-1 and TRBJ2-2; 8 nucleotides match TRBD1. The V gene's germline CDR1 is SQVTM and CDR2 ANQGSEA. J lost 1 base, V lost 6 bases, and 1 base had no gene match. This CDR3 has 13 amino acids. CDR3 sequence reads: CSVDRGNTGELFF. As DNA, the CDR3 is TGCAGCGTAGACAGGGGGAACACCGGGGAGCTGTTTTTT.

The chain uses TRBV2 and TRBJ2-4, with D possibly matching TRBD2 (6 bases). Germline V gives CDR1 SNHLY, CDR2 FYNNEI. V was shortened by 5 bases and J by 7 bases, with 9 bases between the two germline ends. The CDR3 loop spans 12 amino acids. The CDR3 DNA reads TGTGCCAGCAGTTCCCGGGGGAACATTCAGTACTTC. Protein sequence: CASSSRGNIQYF.

The chain uses TRBV5-4 and TRBJ1-1; 7 bases line up with TRBD1. The CDR3 is made up of 15 amino acids. CDR1 is SGHNT, CDR2 YYREEE, per germline (reference sequence). J gave up 5 bases and V 0 bases, and 7 bases lay outside the gene matches. CDR3 in amino acids: CASSLEGADWTEAFF. The CDR3 nucleotides are TGTGCCAGCAGCTTGGAGGGGGCTGATTGGACTGAAGCTTTCTTT.

The V call is TRBV27, the J call TRBJ1-1; D might be TRBD1 (5 bases). The V end was cut by 3 bases, the J end by 0 bases, with 17 bases between. This CDR3 contains 17 residues. Per germline, CDR1 MNHEY and CDR2 SMNVEV (reference sequence). In DNA, the CDR3 is TGTGCCAGCAGTTTCCGACAGCGAGAGATGGTGAACACTGAAGCTTTCTTT. This sequence encodes CASSFRQREMVNTEAFF.

The CDR3 spells CASSLATQETQYF. In nucleotides, the CDR3 is TGCGCCAGCAGCCTCGCGACACAAGAGACCCAGTACTTC. V and J are TRBV4-1 and TRBJ2-5; no definite D call. V was clipped by 4 bases and J by 2 bases, with 8 bases between them. The germline V gene encodes CDR1 MGHRA and CDR2 YSYEKL. The CDR3 contains 13 residues.

This clone showed up just once. The V gene is TRBV10-1, the J gene TRBJ1-3; D might be TRBD1 (5 bases). The CDR3 extends over 18 amino acids. Germline values: CDR1 WNHNN, CDR2 SYGVQD (reference sequence). V gave up 11 bases and J gave up 0 bases, with 26 bases separating them. The CDR3, as DNA: TGCGCCTTCCTAGGGCTCGGACACCAGGGCCTCTCTGGAAACACCATATATTTT. Residues: CAFLGLGHQGLSGNTIYF.

The V and J genes are TRBV7-6 and TRBJ2-7, with 11 bases fitting TRBD2. The CDR3 loop spans 15 amino acids. V shed 5 bases and J 1 base; nucleotides not matched to a gene: 4. Germline loops: CDR1 SGHVS, CDR2 FNYEAQ. The CDR3 DNA is TGTGCCAGCAGCGTGGGGACTAGCGGTTCCTACGAGCAGTACTTC. It yields the protein CASSVGTSGSYEQYF.